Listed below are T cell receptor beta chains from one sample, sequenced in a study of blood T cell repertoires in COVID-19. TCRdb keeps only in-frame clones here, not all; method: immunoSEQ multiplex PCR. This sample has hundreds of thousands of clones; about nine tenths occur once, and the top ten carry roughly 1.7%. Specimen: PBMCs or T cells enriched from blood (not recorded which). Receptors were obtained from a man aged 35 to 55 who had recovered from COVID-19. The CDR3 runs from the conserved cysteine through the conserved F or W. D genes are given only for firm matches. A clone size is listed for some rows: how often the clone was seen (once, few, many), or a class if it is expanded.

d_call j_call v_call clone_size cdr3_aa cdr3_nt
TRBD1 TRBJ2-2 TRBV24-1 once CATPLGQGATELFF TGTGCCACCCCCTTGGGACAGGGGGCGACAGAGCTGTTTTTT
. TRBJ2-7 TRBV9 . CASSVLSGVLAPYEQYF TGTGCCAGCAGCGTACTCTCCGGGGTCCTCGCCCCCTACGAGCAGTACTTC
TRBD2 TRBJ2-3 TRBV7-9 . CASSQTSGDDTQYF TGTGCCAGCAGCCAGACTAGCGGGGACGATACGCAGTATTTT
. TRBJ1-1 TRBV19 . CASSIWSEGGEAFF TGTGCCAGTAGTATATGGTCCGAAGGAGGAGAAGCTTTCTTT
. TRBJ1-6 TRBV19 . CASSKGTAAGANSPLHF TGTGCCAGTAGTAAGGGAACAGCAGCGGGGGCTAATTCACCCCTCCACTTT
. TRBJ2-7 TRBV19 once CASSIDRGYEQYF TGTGCCAGTAGTATAGATCGAGGGTACGAGCAGTACTTC
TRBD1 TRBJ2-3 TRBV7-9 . CASRGDRGTDTQYF TGTGCCAGCAGGGGTGACAGGGGGACAGATACGCAGTATTTT
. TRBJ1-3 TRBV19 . CASRLGGYEGNTIYF TGTGCCAGCCGCCTCGGGGGGTACGAAGGAAACACCATATATTTT
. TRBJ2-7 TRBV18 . CASSPAGDEQYF TGTGCCAGCTCACCAGCAGGGGACGAGCAGTACTTC
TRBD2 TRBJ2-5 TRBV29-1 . CSVDRSGGQETQYF TGCAGCGTTGACCGTAGCGGGGGCCAAGAGACCCAGTACTTC
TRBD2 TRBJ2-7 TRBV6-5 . CASSYSRGVSYEQYF TGTGCCAGCAGTTACTCTCGGGGGGTCTCCTACGAGCAGTACTTC
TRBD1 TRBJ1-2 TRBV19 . CASNRDRVNYGYTF TGTGCCAGTAACCGGGACAGGGTTAACTATGGCTACACCTTC
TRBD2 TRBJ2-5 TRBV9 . CASAGVEETQYF TGTGCCAGCGCGGGGGTGGAAGAGACCCAGTACTTC
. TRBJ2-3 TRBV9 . CASSVATSGTRTDTQYF TGTGCCAGCAGCGTAGCTACCTCGGGAACTCGCACAGATACGCAGTATTTT
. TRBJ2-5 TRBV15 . CATSRPLGAETQYF TGTGCCACCAGCAGGCCTCTGGGGGCGGAGACCCAGTACTTC
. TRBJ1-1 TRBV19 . CASSYRGAEAFF TGTGCCAGTAGTTATCGCGGGGCTGAAGCTTTCTTT
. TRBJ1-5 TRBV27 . CASSFSRAPNQPQHF TGTGCCAGCAGTTTTTCCCGCGCCCCAAATCAGCCCCAGCATTTT
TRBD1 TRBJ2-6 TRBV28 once CASTSGQGAGANVLTF TGTGCCAGCACCTCGGGACAGGGGGCTGGGGCCAACGTCCTGACTTTC
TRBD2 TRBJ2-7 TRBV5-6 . CASSLDPRLAGIGEQYF TGTGCCAGCAGCTTAGATCCCCGACTAGCGGGAATTGGGGAGCAGTACTTC
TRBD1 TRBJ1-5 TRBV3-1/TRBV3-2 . CASSLGTGGQPQHF TGTGCCAGCAGCCTGGGGACAGGCGGTCAGCCCCAGCATTTT
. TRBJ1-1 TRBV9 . CASSNGVPTEAFF TGTGCCAGCAGCAATGGAGTCCCAACTGAAGCTTTCTTT
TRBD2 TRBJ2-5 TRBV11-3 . CASSSFERGGGTQYF TGTGCCAGCAGCTCTTTCGAGCGGGGGGGCGGGACCCAGTACTTC